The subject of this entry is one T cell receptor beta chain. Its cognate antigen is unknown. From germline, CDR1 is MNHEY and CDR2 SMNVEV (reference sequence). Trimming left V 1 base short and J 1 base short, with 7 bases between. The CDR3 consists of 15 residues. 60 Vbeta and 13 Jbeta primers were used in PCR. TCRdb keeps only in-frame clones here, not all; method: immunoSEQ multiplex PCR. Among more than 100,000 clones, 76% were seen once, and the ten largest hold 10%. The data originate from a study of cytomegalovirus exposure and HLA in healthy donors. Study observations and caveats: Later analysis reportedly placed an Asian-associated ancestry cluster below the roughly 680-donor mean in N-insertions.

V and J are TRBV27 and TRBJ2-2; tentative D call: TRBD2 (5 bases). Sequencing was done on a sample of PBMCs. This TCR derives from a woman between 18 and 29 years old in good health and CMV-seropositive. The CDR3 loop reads CASSLFGGNTGELFF. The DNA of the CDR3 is TGTGCCAGCAGTTTATTTGGAGGGAACACCGGGGAGCTGTTTTTT.